The next 21 T cell receptor beta chains were all read from a single sample in a study of tumor and adjacent non-tumor tissue in lung cancer. The library came from three nested PCR rounds adapted from ARM-PCR protocols. Via MiXCR, TCRdb re-called the multiplex PCR reads, giving one row per CDR3 protein. The sample yields 81,000 or so distinct CDR3 sequences, around 80% seen once. The template was RNA from unsorted bulk tissue. This non-tumor lung sample came from over 3 cm beyond the tumor edge. The sample comprised distant non-tumor lung tissue. Receptors originate from a man between 60 and 75 years old with non-small cell lung cancer.

A word on this clonotype: A read error is possible here, since a much larger clone lies one base away. This rearrangement joins TRBV29-1 to TRBJ2-7; D unresolved. CDR1 is SQVTM and CDR2 is ANQGSEA in the germline V gene. The V end lost 5 bases, the J end lost 2 bases, and 13 bases lay between the germline ends. This CDR3 is 13 amino acids long. CDR3 in DNA: TGCAGCGTTCCTCTGGTCGGGCCCTACGAGCAGTACTTC. The encoded protein is CSVPLVGPYEQYF.

The V call is TRBV6-5, the J call TRBJ2-1, with a weak D call TRBD2 (6 bases). CDR1 and CDR2 from the germline V gene are MNHEY and SVGAGI. Trimming cost V 5 bases and J 6 bases, with 11 bases left between them. This CDR3 is built from 13 residues. CDR3 sequence (DNA): TGTGCCAGCAGTAGGGAGGAGGCCAATGAGCAGTTCTTC. Protein: CASSREEANEQFF.

A word on this clonotype: Mismatch with germline at one junction end may stem from a read error. This chain joins TRBV29-1 and TRBJ1-1, with 7 nucleotides matching TRBD1. In germline, CDR1 is SQVTM, CDR2 ANQGSEA. This CDR3 contains 13 residues. The CDR3 nucleotides are TGCAGCGTGAAGATACAGGGGAACACTGGAGCTTTCTTT. Protein product: CSVKIQGNTGAFF.

The rearrangement uses TRBV5-6 and TRBJ2-5; tentatively, D is TRBD2 (6 bases). CDR1 and CDR2 from the germline V gene are SGHDT and YYEEEE. The CDR3 consists of 16 residues. V dropped 8 bases and J dropped 2 bases, with 22 bases sitting between them. DNA for the CDR3: TGTGCCAGAAGCCTGCTGAGACGGGACTTACAAGAGACCCAGTACTTC. Protein product: CARSLLRRDLQETQYF.

For this clonotype: The junction differs from germline at one of its ends, possibly a read error. The chain employs TRBV11-2 and TRBJ2-2; 11 nucleotides align to TRBD2. CDR1 and CDR2 (germline): SGHAT, FQNNGV. The CDR3 totals 17 residues. CDR3 bases: TGTGCCAGCAGCTTAGCTAGCGGGAGGACGAACACCGGTGAGCTGTTTTTT. This encodes CASSLASGRTNTGELFF.

Comments on this clonotype: It is likely a read error, because the conserved phenylalanine at the end of the CDR3 is missing. J is TRBJ2-4 and V is TRBV10-3, with D possibly being TRBD1 (7 bases). The CDR3 loop spans 13 amino acids. The V end was cut by 6 bases, the J end by 7 bases, with 13 bases between. The germline V gene has CDR1 ENHRY and CDR2 SYGVKD. CDR3 DNA sequence: TGTGCCATCAGACGGGACAGCGGGAACATTCAGTACTAC. Translation: CAIRRDSGNIQYY.

This clonotype was detected many times. This chain uses TRBV29-1 with TRBJ2-5; D not certain. Germline V CDR1 and CDR2: SQVTM, ANQGSEA. The length of the CDR3 is 15 residues. V lost 4 bases to trimming and J lost 1 base, with 16 bases between them. This CDR3 reads CSVGPRTDRQETQYF. The CDR3 DNA reads TGCAGCGTTGGCCCCCGGACCGACCGCCAAGAGACCCAGTACTTC.

As concerns this clonotype: One junction end disagrees with the germline gene, perhaps due to a read error. V gene TRBV20-1 combines with J gene TRBJ2-5; 10 bases align to TRBD2. The length of the CDR3 is 17 residues. The germline V gene has CDR1 DFQATT and CDR2 SNEGSKA (reference sequence). CDR3 DNA: TGCAGTGCTAGAGATATGAAGGGGACTAGCGAGGGAGAGACCCATTACTTC. Its protein product is CSARDMKGTSEGETHYF.

With regard to this clonotype: Mismatch with germline at one junction end may stem from a read error. The chain employs TRBV11-3 and TRBJ1-6, with unresolved D. Per the germline V gene, CDR1 is SGHNT and CDR2 is YENEEA. The CDR3 is 13 amino acids. The CDR3 is CASSPGINSPLYF. The CDR3 DNA follows: TGTGCCAGCAGTCCTGGGATTAATTCACCCCTCTACTTT.

This clonotype was seen at least ten times. The chain joins TRBV12-3 or TRBV12-4 to TRBJ1-3; 7 bases are a match to TRBD1. This CDR3 contains 16 residues. Trimming removed 5 bases from V and 3 bases from J; junction bases left unmatched: 10. CDR3 loop: CASSPNRQGSGNTIYF. DNA of the CDR3: TGTGCCAGCAGTCCTAACCGACAGGGAAGTGGAAACACCATATATTTT.

The gene calls are TRBV6-5 and TRBJ2-3, with 7 nucleotides matching TRBD1. CDR3 length equals 13 residues. Germline CDR1 MNHEY, CDR2 SVGAGI. Trimming took 4 bases from V and 14 from J; bases not matched to a gene: 12. DNA for the CDR3: TGTGCCAGCAGTTCGACAGGGAGAGATACGAGGTATTTT. It yields the protein CASSSTGRDTRYF.

The CDR3: CARISEQVQETQYF. CDR3 nucleotide sequence: TGTGCCAGGATCTCTGAACAGGTCCAAGAGACCCAGTACTTC. The V call is TRBV11-2, the J call TRBJ2-5; a possible D gene is TRBD1 (5 bases). Germline V CDR1 and CDR2: SGHAT, FQNNGV. The length of the CDR3 is 14 residues. Trimming removed 9 bases at V and 1 base at J, with 15 bases between.

Concerning this clonotype itself: The junction differs from germline at one of its ends, possibly a read error. For the CDR3, the DNA is TGCGCCAGTAGCCAATCCGGGACAGGGGTATACGAGCAGTACTTC. Translating gives CASSQSGTGVYEQYF. The V call is TRBV4-1, the J call TRBJ2-7; 10 positions agree with TRBD1. Per germline, CDR1 MGHRA and CDR2 YSYEKL. This CDR3 contains 15 residues.

This clonotype was counted between two and nine times. The V call is TRBV6-5, the J call TRBJ2-7; D is unclear. The germline CDR1 and CDR2 sequences are MNHEY and SVGAGI. The V gene lost 4 bases and the J gene lost 0 bases, with 10 bases spanning the gap. The length of the CDR3 is 14 residues. CDR3 in DNA: TGTGCCAGCAGTTGGGTGAGGAGCTCCTACGAGCAGTACTTC. This encodes CASSWVRSSYEQYF.

About this clonotype: This is likely a read error, given that the CDR3 carries no conserved phenylalanine or tryptophan at its end. J is TRBJ2-5 and V is TRBV11-2; 7 bases map to TRBD1. The V segment lost 4 bases and the J segment 5 bases; nucleotides outside the gene matches: 7. Germline CDR1 is SGHAT and CDR2 is FQNNGV. The CDR3 sequence is 14 residues long. The CDR3: CASSSGQDLETQYL. The CDR3 coding sequence is TGTGCCAGCAGCTCCGGACAGGATCTGGAGACCCAGTACCTA.

The V and J genes are TRBV4-2 and TRBJ1-4, with 7 bases aligning to TRBD1. This CDR3 region has 13 residues. With V trimmed by 3 bases and J by 7 bases, 2 bases remained unmatched. Germline loops: CDR1 LGHNA, CDR2 YNFKEQ. The CDR3 protein is CASSQRQGEKLFF. The CDR3 nucleotides are TGTGCCAGCAGCCAGCGACAGGGTGAAAAACTGTTTTTT.

V is TRBV10-1 and J is TRBJ2-3; the D is unclear. CDR3 length equals 13 residues. From germline, CDR1 is WNHNN and CDR2 SYGVQD (reference sequence). The CDR3 bases are TGCGCTAGCTGCGGTTCTAGCACAGATACGCAGTATTTT. This translates into CASCGSSTDTQYF.

Concerning this clonotype itself: In this CDR3 the conserved last residue, phenylalanine or tryptophan, is missing, so a read error is likely. It is unclear where the CDR3 begins or ends on the DNA, so no DNA is shown, and the CDR3 is as TCRdb lists it. V gene TRBV6-6 combines with J gene TRBJ2-1; the tabulated D call, TRBD1, remains unverified against the DNA. The CDR3 comprises 12 residues, both ends counted. The germline V gene has CDR1 MNHNY and CDR2 SVGAGI (reference sequence). CDR3 sequence: CASSYGQGILFL.

Concerning this clonotype: This may stem from a read error, because a much larger clone lies one nucleotide away. The V and J genes are TRBV11-1 and TRBJ2-7; 8 bases match TRBD1. V gave up 5 bases and J gave up 0 bases; unmatched junction bases: 6. This CDR3 has 15 amino acids. Germline V CDR1 and CDR2: SGHAT, FQDESV (reference sequence). The DNA for the CDR3 is TGTGCCAGCAGCCCGACAGGGGCGGCCTCCTACGAGCAGTACTTC. Amino acids: CASSPTGAASYEQYF.

A remark on this clonotype: A junction boundary mismatches the germline segment, possibly from a read error. J is TRBJ2-6 and V is TRBV11-2; 7 positions agree with TRBD1. The CDR3 has 19 amino acids. The V gene's germline CDR1 is SGHAT and CDR2 FQNNGV. The CDR3 loop is CASSLVPKDRHSGANILTF. CDR3 in DNA: TGTGCCAGCAGCTTAGTTCCAAAGGACAGGCATTCTGGGGCCAACATCCTGACTTTC.

A remark on this clonotype: The germline gene is not matched at one end of the junction; a read error may be the cause. This CDR3 reads CASSYRTSWGPQDTQYF. The DNA of the CDR3 is TGTGCCAGCAGTTACCGGACTAGCTGGGGGCCGCAAGACACCCAGTACTTC. The rearrangement joins TRBV6-5 to TRBJ2-5; 8 nucleotides line up with TRBD2. The CDR3 consists of 17 residues. Germline loops: CDR1 MNHEY, CDR2 SVGAGI.